This T cell receptor beta chain was recovered during a study of molecular identifiers for immune sequencing clone quantification. Points from the study as a whole: Reportedly, one cell's Jurkat TCR RNA was detected within 1,200,000 naive CD8 cells. Naive cells had under 1% of molecules in clones above 20 RNA copies, effectors over 98%.

Points on this clonotype: The antigen is undetermined. A much larger clone lies one base from this, so it may be a read error. Without the conserved terminal phenylalanine or tryptophan, this CDR3 likely stems from a read error.

TCRdb itself ran the PCR reads through MiXCR, one entry per CDR3 protein. In the table there are about 640,000 distinct CDR3 sequences, around 20% of which are singletons. This TCR came from a human donor in good health. Some libraries in this study had Jurkat cell RNA spiked in. Sequenced input: naive CD8+ T cells from blood, with Jurkat cell RNA spiked in. Subset described: FACS-sorted CD8+CD4-CCR7+CD45RA+ naive T cells.

CDR3 region: CASSPPGDRWSPLHS. In nucleotides, the CDR3 is TGTGCCAGCAGCCCACCGGGAGACCGTTGGTCACCCCTCCACTCT. The gene calls are TRBV7-9 and TRBJ1-6; D is ambiguous. Germline V lookup: CDR1 SEHNR, CDR2 FQNEAQ (reference sequence). The CDR3 has 15 residues. Trimming pared 5 bases from V and 10 bases from J, leaving 18 bases between.